The 32 T cell receptor beta chains presented below share a single source sample, sequenced in a study of blood T cell repertoires in COVID-19. Here immunoSEQ multiplex PCR was the method, and the copy in TCRdb shows in-frame clones only, minus some. This repertoire shows about 230,000 clones, 81% found once; its top ten account for roughly 7.9%. Sequencing was done on a sample of peripheral blood. These receptors came from a woman aged 80 or over with acute or convalescent COVID-19.

This sequence joins TRBV19 and TRBJ2-7, with D tentatively TRBD1 (6 bases). The V gene's germline CDR1 is LNHDA and CDR2 SQIVND (reference sequence). The CDR3 extends over 13 amino acids. The germline V and J ends were trimmed by 4 bases and 6 bases, with 13 bases remaining between them. The CDR3 region is CASSTQGYGEQYF. The DNA of the CDR3 is TGTGCCAGTAGTACTCAGGGGTATGGCGAGCAGTACTTC.

The chain employs TRBV11-2 and TRBJ1-3, with D perhaps TRBD1 (5 bases). Germline values: CDR1 SGHAT, CDR2 FQNNGV. The V gene lost 4 bases and the J gene lost 5 bases, with 15 bases spanning the gap. CDR3 length: 15 amino acids. The CDR3 is CASSSVLGARNTIYF. The CDR3 nucleotides read TGTGCCAGCAGCTCCGTTCTAGGGGCGAGAAACACCATATATTTT. The full variable domain, rest sourced from reference TRBV11-2 and TRBJ1-3, is EAGVAQSPRYKIIEKRQSVAFWCNPISGHATLYWYQQILGQGPKLLIQFQNNGVVDDSQLPKDRFSAERLKGVDSTLKIQPAKLEDSAVYLCASSSVLGARNTIYFGEGSWLTVV.

The V and J genes are TRBV2 and TRBJ2-2; 8 bases agree with TRBD1. The CDR3 has 15 residues. Germline V gene lookup returns CDR1 SNHLY and CDR2 FYNNEI. V lost 10 bases to trimming and J lost 2 bases; unmatched junction nucleotides: 9. The CDR3 reads CATRRQGANTGELFF. CDR3 sequence (DNA): TGTGCCACAAGACGGCAGGGGGCTAACACCGGGGAGCTGTTTTTT.

The chain carries TRBV19 and TRBJ1-1; 7 positions match TRBD1. Germline loops: CDR1 LNHDA, CDR2 SQIVND (reference sequence). V dropped 4 bases and J dropped 2; count of bases not matched to a gene: 7. This CDR3 has 15 residues. DNA of the CDR3: TGTGCCAGTAGTACCCGACAGGGAATTAACACTGAAGCTTTCTTT. This codes for CASSTRQGINTEAFF.

A few counts support this clone. The chain couples TRBV6-5 to TRBJ1-2, with 8 positions matching TRBD1. The germline V gene has CDR1 MNHEY and CDR2 SVGAGI. After removal of 2 bases from V and 5 bases from J, the junction contained 10 bases not matched to a gene. The CDR3 covers 16 residues. CDR3 region: CASSYVTGTGTYGYTF. CDR3 nucleotide sequence: TGTGCCAGCAGTTACGTTACCGGGACAGGCACGTATGGCTACACCTTC.

CDR3 amino acids: CASSVAQGDEQFF. The CDR3 nucleotides are TGTGCCAGCAGCGTAGCACAGGGGGATGAGCAGTTCTTC. V gene TRBV9 combines with J gene TRBJ2-1; 8 bases line up with TRBD1. Germline V gives CDR1 SGDLS, CDR2 YYNGEE. V lost 0 bases and J lost 8; bases outside the gene matches: 1. This CDR3 is built from 13 residues. Full variable domain (missing parts from reference TRBV9 and TRBJ2-1): DSGVTQTPKHLITATGQRVTLRCSPRSGDLSVYWYQQSLDQGLQFLIQYYNGEERAKGNILERFSAQQFPDLHSELNLSSLELGDSALYFCASSVAQGDEQFFGPGTRLTVL.

This clone was seen only once. This chain uses TRBV6-4 with TRBJ1-1, with 12 nucleotides matching TRBD1. The CDR3 has 13 residues. From germline, CDR1 is MRHNA and CDR2 SNTAGT. V trimming: 6 bases; J trimming: 10 bases; junction bases outside the gene matches: 6. Written as DNA, the CDR3 is TGTGCCAGCAGCACCGGGACAGGGGGCTTAGCTTTCTTT. This gives the protein CASSTGTGGLAFF.

The rearrangement uses TRBV11-2 and TRBJ1-2, with 9 bases lining up with TRBD1. The CDR3 extends over 17 amino acids. Germline V gives CDR1 SGHAT, CDR2 FQNNGV. V shed 6 bases and J 1 base; nucleotides not matched to a gene: 12. The CDR3 sequence is CASRDPGTGNRNYGYTF. CDR3 nucleotides: TGTGCCAGCAGAGACCCCGGGACAGGGAATCGTAACTATGGCTACACCTTC. The full variable domain, with the rest looked up from reference TRBV11-2 and TRBJ1-2, is EAGVAQSPRYKIIEKRQSVAFWCNPISGHATLYWYQQILGQGPKLLIQFQNNGVVDDSQLPKDRFSAERLKGVDSTLKIQPAKLEDSAVYLCASRDPGTGNRNYGYTFGSGTRLTVV.

This clone was seen a few times. The chain uses TRBV4-1 and TRBJ2-2, with TRBD1 identical over 8 bases. The trim removed 4 bases at V and 6 bases at J, leaving 10 bases unmatched. This CDR3 has 16 residues. Germline V gives CDR1 MGHRA, CDR2 YSYEKL. The CDR3 DNA is TGCGCCAGCAGCCGGACGGCTCTCAGGGGGCCCGGGGAGCTGTTTTTT. Amino acids: CASSRTALRGPGELFF.

The V gene is TRBV20-1, the J gene TRBJ2-3; the match to TRBD2 covers 9 bases. The ends lost 3 bases at V and 4 bases at J; junction bases unmatched: 8. This CDR3 contains 15 residues. The germline V gene encodes CDR1 DFQATT and CDR2 SNEGSKA (reference sequence). CDR3 region: CSASTNAGGADTQYF. The CDR3, as DNA: TGCAGTGCTAGTACTAATGCGGGGGGGGCAGATACGCAGTATTTT.

The rearrangement joins TRBV6-5 to TRBJ1-4; 8 positions match TRBD1. The ends lost 10 bases at V and 7 bases at J; junction bases unmatched: 11. CDR1 is MNHEY and CDR2 is SVGAGI in the germline V gene. The CDR3 is 14 residues long. CDR3 DNA: TGTGCCACCGGACAGGGCGGGTGGGGTGAAAAACTGTTTTTT. This encodes CATGQGGWGEKLFF.

This clone was picked up one time. The V and J genes are TRBV4-2 and TRBJ1-2; a possible D gene is TRBD1 (6 bases). V gave up 1 base and J gave up 5 bases, with 8 bases separating them. In germline, CDR1 is LGHNA, CDR2 YNFKEQ. The CDR3 covers 13 residues. The CDR3 protein is CASSQGGPYGYTF. The CDR3 DNA follows: TGTGCCAGCAGCCAAGGGGGGCCATATGGCTACACCTTC.

This rearrangement joins TRBV5-4 to TRBJ1-1; TRBD1 agrees at 10 bases. Per germline, CDR1 SGHNT and CDR2 YYREEE (reference sequence). CDR3 length: 14 residues. Unmatched junction bases numbered 2, after V lost 5 bases and J lost 1 base. The CDR3 bases are TGTGCCAGCAGTCGGGACAGGGGGAACACTGAAGCTTTCTTT. This codes for CASSRDRGNTEAFF.

This clone was found once. This chain links TRBV6-6 with TRBJ2-7; tentatively, D is TRBD2 (7 bases). Germline V gene data show CDR1 as MNHNY and CDR2 as SVGAGI (reference sequence). The V end lost 0 bases, the J end lost 2 bases, and 11 bases lay between the germline ends. The CDR3 is 15 residues long. The CDR3, as DNA: TGTGCCAGCAGTTACTCGGGGGGGCGCCCCTACGAGCAGTACTTC. Translation: CASSYSGGRPYEQYF.

The rearrangement uses TRBV6-5 and TRBJ2-7; the match to TRBD1 covers 7 bases. V dropped 7 bases and J dropped 3; count of bases not matched to a gene: 12. This CDR3 contains 15 residues. The V gene's germline CDR1 is MNHEY and CDR2 SVGAGI. CDR3 protein: CASTINRGRIYEQYF. The CDR3 DNA follows: TGTGCCAGCACCATCAACAGGGGTCGGATCTACGAGCAGTACTTC.

The J gene is TRBJ2-1, the V gene TRBV29-1, with D perhaps TRBD1 (8 bases). The CDR3 loop spans 16 amino acids. Germline V gene data show CDR1 as SQVTM and CDR2 as ANQGSEA. The ends were cut back, 7 bases at V and 7 bases at J, with 26 bases in the middle. The CDR3 DNA follows: TGCAGCGCAGCCCTCTTGCACAGGGGGGGAGTAAATGAGCAGTTCTTC. It codes for CSAALLHRGGVNEQFF.

The V and J genes are TRBV5-1 and TRBJ1-1; D gene unclear. Germline V gene data show CDR1 as SGHRS and CDR2 as YFSETQ. V gave up 3 bases and J gave up 3 bases, with 12 bases separating them. The CDR3 is 14 amino acids. The CDR3 region has the DNA TGCGCCAGCAGCTCGCAGACCCAGGACACTGAAGCTTTCTTT. Translating gives CASSSQTQDTEAFF.

J is TRBJ1-3 and V is TRBV9; the D is unclear. This CDR3 is 15 amino acids long. Trimming stripped 4 bases from V and 0 bases from J, with 11 bases between. Germline CDR1 is SGDLS and CDR2 is YYNGEE. The CDR3: CASSPRGSSGNTIYF. In DNA, the CDR3 is TGTGCCAGCAGCCCCCGCGGGTCCTCTGGAAACACCATATATTTT.

The chain uses TRBV3-1 (or the pseudogene TRBV3-2) and TRBJ2-6; D unresolved. With 1 base removed from V and 2 bases from J, the gap between germline ends came to 6 bases. Germline CDR1 reads LGHDT; CDR2 reads YNNKEL (reference sequence). The CDR3 contains 15 residues. The CDR3 DNA reads TGTGCCAGCAGCCAAGTGCCGGCTGGGGCCAACGTCCTGACTTTC. This gives the protein CASSQVPAGANVLTF.

This chain connects TRBV27 to TRBJ2-3; possibly TRBD1 for D (5 bases). Germline V gives CDR1 MNHEY, CDR2 SMNVEV (reference sequence). V gave up 5 bases and J gave up 6 bases, with 12 bases separating them. The CDR3 is made up of 13 amino acids. This CDR3 reads CASSTGISDTQYF. DNA for the CDR3: TGTGCCAGCAGTACAGGCATATCCGATACGCAGTATTTT.

V is TRBV7-2 and J is TRBJ2-7; TRBD2 agrees at 10 bases. The germline CDR1 and CDR2 sequences are SGHTA and FQGNSA. The CDR3 is 15 amino acids. The V and J ends lost 4 bases and 7 bases, in that order; junction bases with no gene match: 10. CDR3 DNA: TGTGCCAGCAGCTCGTTCAGCGGGAGGGCCGGGGAGCAGTACTTC. Residues: CASSSFSGRAGEQYF.

This clone was seen many times. V is TRBV5-1 and J is TRBJ2-7; D gene uncertain. Germline V lookup: CDR1 SGHRS, CDR2 YFSETQ. CDR3 length: 13 residues. Trimming shortened V by 2 bases and J by 1 base, and 7 bases separated the two germline ends. The CDR3 here is CASSFTVSYEQYF. In DNA, the CDR3 is TGCGCCAGCAGCTTCACTGTTTCCTACGAGCAGTACTTC.

The J gene is TRBJ1-1, the V gene TRBV27, with a weak D call TRBD1 (6 bases). The germline V and J ends were trimmed by 0 bases and 4 bases, with 9 bases remaining between them. Per germline, CDR1 MNHEY and CDR2 SMNVEV (reference sequence). This CDR3 has 14 residues. CDR3 sequence (DNA): TGTGCCAGCAGTTTATCAGGCAGGGGCACTGAAGCTTTCTTT. Its translation: CASSLSGRGTEAFF.

The chain couples TRBV5-1 to TRBJ1-6, with 10 bases identical to TRBD1. CDR3 size: 16 residues. With 0 bases clipped from V and 10 bases from J, the junction kept 7 bases outside the gene matches. Per germline, CDR1 SGHRS and CDR2 YFSETQ. DNA for the CDR3: TGCGCCAGCAGCTTGGGCCAAGGACAGGGGGAGTCACCCCTCCACTTT. It yields the protein CASSLGQGQGESPLHF.

The chain combines TRBV2 with TRBJ1-6; D is undetermined. The CDR3 extends over 15 amino acids. Per germline, CDR1 SNHLY and CDR2 FYNNEI. With 0 bases removed from V and 8 bases from J, the gap between germline ends came to 11 bases. CDR3 residues: CASSEAAAPYSPLHF. For the CDR3, the DNA is TGTGCCAGCAGTGAAGCGGCCGCTCCCTATTCACCCCTCCACTTT. Drawing the rest from reference TRBV2 and TRBJ1-6, the complete variable domain is EPEVTQTPSHQVTQMGQEVILRCVPISNHLYFYWYRQILGQKVEFLVSFYNNEISEKSEIFDDQFSVERPDGSNFTLKIRSTKLEDSAMYFCASSEAAAPYSPLHFGNGTRLTVT.

The V call is TRBV7-3, the J call TRBJ2-2; possibly TRBD2 for D (6 bases). CDR3 size: 15 residues. Germline CDR1 SGHTA, CDR2 FQGTGA. Trimming took 1 base from V and 5 from J, leaving 11 bases between them. The CDR3 spells CASSLSPLATGELFF. The DNA for the CDR3 is TGTGCCAGCAGCTTAAGCCCCCTAGCGACCGGGGAGCTGTTTTTT. Full variable domain (missing parts from reference TRBV7-3 and TRBJ2-2): GAGVSQTPSNKVTEKGKYVELRCDPISGHTALYWYRQSLGQGPEFLIYFQGTGAADDSGLPNDRFFAVRPEGSVSTLKIQRTERGDSAVYLCASSLSPLATGELFFGEGSRLTVL.

This clone showed up many times. V usage is TRBV10-1 and J usage is TRBJ1-1; a weak D match, TRBD1 (5 bases). Germline-derived CDR1 and CDR2 are WNHNN and SYGVQD (reference sequence). CDR3 length equals 13 residues. The V end was cut by 6 bases, the J end by 4 bases, with 12 bases between. CDR3 in amino acids: CASRGQEGTEAFF. The CDR3 region has the DNA TGCGCCAGCAGGGGGCAGGAGGGCACTGAAGCTTTCTTT.

V and J are TRBV5-6 and TRBJ2-2, with 11 bases aligning to TRBD1. Germline V CDR1 and CDR2: SGHDT, YYEEEE. The CDR3 runs 14 residues. V shed 4 bases and J 7 bases; nucleotides not matched to a gene: 3. The CDR3 reads CASSPGQGVGELFF. In nucleotides, the CDR3 is TGTGCCAGCAGCCCGGGACAGGGGGTCGGGGAGCTGTTTTTT.

This chain joins TRBV27 and TRBJ1-5, with TRBD1 as a possible D gene (5 bases). V was trimmed by 4 bases and J by 5 bases, leaving 9 bases between them. Looked up from germline, CDR1 is MNHEY and CDR2 is SMNVEV (reference sequence). The length of the CDR3 is 13 residues. CDR3 coding DNA: TGTGCCAGCAGTTCAAGGGACTATCAGCCCCAGCATTTT. Translated, it gives CASSSRDYQPQHF.

This chain uses TRBV6-5 with TRBJ2-7; the match to TRBD2 covers 9 bases. The CDR3 loop spans 13 amino acids. The junction had 4 bases not matched to a gene; V was cut back by 6 bases and J by 4 bases. Germline V gives CDR1 MNHEY, CDR2 SVGAGI. The CDR3 region is CASRDSGGYEQYF. DNA for the CDR3: TGTGCCAGCAGGGATAGCGGGGGTTACGAGCAGTACTTC.

Remarks on this clone: Because the CDR3's place on the DNA is in doubt, the DNA is left out and the CDR3 is given as listed by TCRdb. This rearrangement joins TRBV2 to TRBJ2-7; TRBD2 was called by the table and not checked on the DNA. The CDR3 region is 16 residues in length, termini included. Germline CDR1 reads SNHLY; CDR2 reads FYNNEI. CDR3 loop: CASILGSRAALYEQYF.

The V call is TRBV28, the J call TRBJ1-4; D unclear. V was trimmed by 6 bases and J by 5 bases, leaving 19 bases between them. This CDR3 region has 16 residues. CDR1 is MDHEN and CDR2 is SYDVKM in the germline V gene. CDR3 loop: CASSEGTFGKNEKLFF. CDR3 nucleotides: TGTGCCAGCAGCGAAGGTACCTTCGGGAAGAATGAAAAACTGTTTTTT.